This T cell receptor beta chain emerged from a study of vaccination and CD4 T cells after COVID-19 (dated by TCRdb to between 2021 and 2023). The study in broad terms: Convalescent patients had a positive SARS-CoV-2 result on nasal swab PCR, and of these patients, several had mild disease and one had severe disease. A few convalescent patients gave samples both early after vaccination (day 14) and late after vaccination (days 161 to 241). Two doses of either the Pfizer-BioNTech BNT162b2 vaccine (n=8) or the Moderna mRNA-1273 vaccine (n=2) were administered to participants. Post-vaccine blood samples were obtained a median of approximately 74 days after the second vaccine dose, with a range of roughly 14 to 241 days. Post-COVID blood samples were collected from convalescent patients a median of around 100 days after diagnosis, with a range of about 30 to 170 days. In roughly 11 COVID-19 convalescent patients and a few infection-naive healthy vaccine recipients, the spike-specific CD4+ TCR repertoire before mRNA vaccination was compared with the repertoire after mRNA vaccination. In the convalescent cohort there were six males and four females, among whom were two Hispanic individuals, seven Caucasians, two Asians and one multiracial person.

What the time point label conveys for this sample: late sampling 161 to 241 days after vaccination in three convalescent patients. The positive SARS-CoV-2 PCR tests of the convalescent patients were dated from March to December 2020, before the Alpha, Beta and Delta variants emerged in the United States. PBMCs were separated from whole blood using Ficoll-Paque Plus gradient centrifugation and then either used fresh or cryopreserved at -140C. General conclusions and limits of the study: In convalescent patients, a median around 84% of post-vaccine SARS-CoV-2-reactive clones were detected only after vaccination, and vaccine-specific priming was suggested by this finding. Only a relatively small number of convalescent patients were included in the study, and early timepoints following natural infection were not analyzed. Nearly all vaccine-specific clones in convalescent patients (304 of 307) were mono-reactive for SARS-CoV-2 spike rather than cross-reactive with common cold coronaviruses. Although the median number of SARS-CoV-2-reactive clonotypes went up from more than 20 after infection to 35 to 40 after vaccination, the increase was not significant.

With regard to this clonotype: The clone's antigen remains unknown. No qualities accompany the bases; no much larger clone lies one base away.

The library was generated by PCR. The reads were generated on an Illumina iSeq 100. In the original analysis: Non-productive sequences were removed, and CDR3s not starting with C, not ending with F or W, or shorter than 7 amino acids were discarded. Using R version 3.6.1, CDR3 homology was evaluated through Levenshtein distances (stringdist) along with unrooted phylogenetic trees (ape). TCRdb's own reprocessing of the public reads used fastp at Q25 and MiXCR and kept productive beta chains. Identical CDR3 protein sequences are pooled into one entry, listed with their most common genes and DNA. For this entry, the V and J calls and clone size follow TCRdb and not the study's own pipeline. Across this sample there are about 29,000 distinct CDR3 sequences, with roughly 50% seen only once. About 5.7% of the sample is in the top ten clones. Ends trimmed: V by 0 bases, J by 4 bases; bases unmatched to a gene: 1. From cysteine to phenylalanine, the CDR3 is 14 amino acids long. Only CDR3 DNA remains: 42 bases, in frame from the first base. Reading the germline V gene gives CDR1 MNHEY and CDR2 SVGEGT.

The rearranged segments are TRBV6-2 or TRBV6-3 and TRBJ2-5, and TRBD1 aligns with 8 junction nucleotides. The clonotype originates from a human donor who had recovered from COVID-19. This specimen consisted of CD4+ T cells from blood, obtained about 7 months after SARS-CoV-2 vaccination. The encoded CDR3 is CASSYSTGAETQYF. The DNA sequence is as follows: TGTGCCAGCAGTTACTCGACAGGGGCAGAGACCCAGTACTTC.